This TCR beta chain was retrieved from a study of control samples from healthy donors and cancer patients (dated by TCRdb to about 2020). The library was made by the immunoSEQ multiplex PCR assay. Not all clones reach the TCRdb copy of this immuneACCESS table, which keeps in-frame sequences only. Checked studies attribute under half of the gap to unresolved V genes and leave the rest unexplained. The sample table records around 80,000 clones; 91% of these occur just once. The ten largest clonotypes hold 17% of the sample. Notes on this clone: Its cognate antigen has yet to be identified. Base qualities are not recorded, but no much larger clone differs from it by a single base.

The germline V gene (reference sequence) specifies GTSNPN as CDR1 and SVGIG as CDR2. V lost 3 bases and J lost 8 bases, and the count of bases not matched to a germline gene is 6. CDR3 length: 13 amino acids, cysteine to phenylalanine. Only the CDR3 DNA stays, 39 bases, in frame from base 1. This receptor was identified in a man aged 50 or older in good health. Sequences were obtained from blood. The rearrangement combines TRBV30 with TRBJ1-4, with 7 bases in between that match TRBD1. This receptor has the CDR3 CAWRGQPREKLFF. In nucleotides, the sequence is TGTGCCTGGAGGGGACAGCCACGAGAAAAACTGTTTTTT. The CDR3 plus the reference TRBV30 and TRBJ1-4 genes for the other parts give the full variable domain: SQTIHQWPATLVQPVGSPLSLECTVEGTSNPNLYWYRQAAGRGLQLLFYSVGIGQISSEVPQNLSASRPQDRQFILSSKKLLLSDSGFYLCAWRGQPREKLFFGSGTQLSVL.